This entry features one T cell receptor (beta chain) sequence. The sample is drawn from a study of blood T cell repertoires in COVID-19. Ages ranged from 18 to 89 years, with residence in 24 US areas. Germline-derived CDR1 and CDR2 are SQVTM and ANQGSEA. After removal of 2 bases from V and 4 bases from J, the junction contained 5 bases not matched to a gene. This CDR3 is 14 amino acids long. Per the study methods: Cell counts per sample came from amplifying reference gene primers. The protocol was immunoSEQ multiplex PCR, while the TCRdb copy is restricted to in-frame clones and leaves out a portion. V and J calls plus clone size are reproduced from that table; the DNA served to infer D and trimming. The sample lists some 220,000 clones, 86% seen once, with 3% to 4.5% in the top ten.

The sequence was collected from a woman between 40 and 55 years old with acute COVID-19. The sequencing input was PBMCs or T cells enriched from blood (not recorded which). The rearrangement uses TRBV29-1 and TRBJ2-3; TRBD1 matches 8 bases. The CDR3 protein is CSVETSRGPDTQYF. CDR3 nucleotide sequence: TGCAGCGTTGAAACCAGCAGGGGGCCAGATACGCAGTATTTT.